These T cell receptor beta chains were read from a single sample in a study of blood T cell repertoires in COVID-19. Here immunoSEQ multiplex PCR was the method, and the copy in TCRdb shows in-frame clones only, minus some. The data show roughly 250,000 clones, with roughly 83% seen just once and around 2.1% held by the top ten. The sequenced sample was PBMCs or T cells enriched from blood (not recorded which). Every receptor here comes from a woman aged 50 to 60 who had recovered from COVID-19. CDR3s include the opening cysteine and the closing phenylalanine or tryptophan. The D gene is left open where the match is weak. Not all rows give a size; the values are once, few, many and, for expanded clones, a class.

>-|-|TRBV5-4|TRBJ2-5
TGTGCCAGCAGCCGCCCGGACGGGAGACGAGAGACCCAGTACTTC
CASSRPDGRRETQYF
>-|-|TRBV7-8|TRBJ2-5
TGTGCCAGCAGCTTAAGAGTTGCAGAGACCCAGTACTTC
CASSLRVAETQYF
>-|TRBD1|TRBV27|TRBJ1-2
TGTGCCAGCAGCCGGACAGGGACCCGCGACTATGGCTACACCTTC
CASSRTGTRDYGYTF
>once|TRBD1|TRBV11-2|TRBJ1-1
TGTGCCAGCAGCTTCCCGGGACAGGGGGCTAGAGCTTTCTTT
CASSFPGQGARAFF
>-|TRBD1|TRBV4-2|TRBJ1-6
TGTGCCAGCAGCCAACAGTCCGGGACAGGGGGTAATTCACCCCTCCACTTT
CASSQQSGTGGNSPLHF
>-|-|TRBV30|TRBJ2-5
TGTGCCTGGAGTGTACTGAAGATAGCGGTTGTCCAAGAGACCCAGTACTTC
CAWSVLKIAVVQETQYF
>-|-|TRBV7-8|TRBJ1-1
TGTGCCAGCAGCTTGGGGGGGCGCGTGGTTTGGAACACTGAAGCTTTCTTT
CASSLGGRVVWNTEAFF
>-|TRBD2|TRBV27|TRBJ2-3
TGTGCCAGCAGTCCCCGGGTAGCGGGAGGTTCAGATACGCAGTATTTT
CASSPRVAGGSDTQYF
>-|-|TRBV7-2|TRBJ1-5
TGTGCCAGCAGCTCGGAACAGGGTCAGCCCCAGCATTTT
CASSSEQGQPQHF
>-|-|TRBV29-1|TRBJ2-7
TGCAGCGTTGGGCAGGGGCACTACGAGCAGTACTTC
CSVGQGHYEQYF
>-|-|TRBV27|TRBJ1-2
TGTGCCAGCCGCTCCGGGACAACCGGCTACACCTTC
CASRSGTTGYTF
>-|-|TRBV21-1|TRBJ1-5
TGTGCCAGCACGACCTTCGGACAGGAGAATCAGCCCCAGCATTTT
CASTTFGQENQPQHF
>-|TRBD2|TRBV7-9|TRBJ2-5
TGTGCCAGCAGCCGAGCTAGCGGACAAGAGACCCAGTACTTC
CASSRASGQETQYF
>-|-|TRBV7-9|TRBJ2-1
TGTGCCAGCAGTCTCAAGTACGGGGGAACGACGTACAATGAGCAGTTCTTC
CASSLKYGGTTYNEQFF
>few|-|TRBV6-2/TRBV6-3|TRBJ2-7
TGTGCCAGCAGTTTCGCCCTAGGCTACGAGCAGTACTTC
CASSFALGYEQYF
>-|-|TRBV19|TRBJ1-1
TGTGCCTCCATAGGGGGAGGGGGATACACTGAAGCTTTCTTT
CASIGGGGYTEAFF
>few|-|TRBV6-6|TRBJ1-5
TGTGCCAGCAGTTTGGAGGTACGCAATCAGCCCCAGCATTTT
CASSLEVRNQPQHF
>-|TRBD1|TRBV18|TRBJ1-3
TGTGCCAGCTCATCCACCGGGACAGGGTCTGTCGGAAACACCATATATTTT
CASSSTGTGSVGNTIYF
>-|-|TRBV18|TRBJ1-3
TGTGCCAGCTCACCACCGGGGGCGCCGGGAAACACCATATATTTT
CASSPPGAPGNTIYF
>-|-|TRBV27|TRBJ2-7
TGTGCCAGCAGTTTCTTTTTTTCCTACGAGCAGTACTTC
CASSFFFSYEQYF
>-|-|TRBV15|TRBJ1-5
TGTGCCACCGCTCAAAGAAGGGGCAGTTACAATCAGCCCCAGCATTTT
CATAQRRGSYNQPQHF
>-|TRBD2|TRBV9|TRBJ2-5
TGTGCCAGCAGCGTAGGGTTAGCGGGAGTAGGAAGAGAGACCCAGTACTTC
CASSVGLAGVGRETQYF
>few|TRBD2|TRBV4-1|TRBJ2-1
TGCGCCAGCAGCCCCCCTAGCGGGTCCTACAATGAGCAGTTCTTC
CASSPPSGSYNEQFF
>-|-|TRBV11-3|TRBJ1-1
TGTGCCAGCAGCTTAGGGGACATACTGATGAACACTGAAGCTTTCTTT
CASSLGDILMNTEAFF
>-|TRBD1|TRBV15|TRBJ2-5
TGTGCCACCAGCAGGGACAGGGCAGGGGAGACCCAGTACTTC
CATSRDRAGETQYF
>-|TRBD2|TRBV19|TRBJ2-7
TGTGCCAGTAGTAGGGGGGGAGACAGTTACGAGCAGTACTTC
CASSRGGDSYEQYF
>few|TRBD1|TRBV19|TRBJ1-5
TGTGCCAGTACCATCCGGACAGGGGGTTTCAATCAGCCCCAGCATTTT
CASTIRTGGFNQPQHF
>-|-|TRBV27|TRBJ2-5
TGTGCCGCCGGAGCGGCCTACCAAGAGACCCAGTACTTC
CAAGAAYQETQYF
>-|-|TRBV4-3|TRBJ1-2
TGCGCCAGCAGTCGTGATCGAGAGTTTGGCTACACCTTC
CASSRDREFGYTF
>once|TRBD1|TRBV7-2|TRBJ2-7
TGTGCCAGCAGCTTATCATCAGGGGGCATGCGGGAGCAGTACTTC
CASSLSSGGMREQYF
>-|TRBD1|TRBV19|TRBJ1-5
TGTGCCAGTAGCTACGGGACAGAAAATCAGCCCCAGCATTTT
CASSYGTENQPQHF
>-|TRBD2|TRBV27|TRBJ2-1
TGTGCCAGCAGTTTAGTTCGCCAGCGGGGGGGATGGGAGCAGTTCTTC
CASSLVRQRGGWEQFF
>once|TRBD1|TRBV3-1/TRBV3-2|TRBJ2-2
TGTGCCAGCAGCCTAGGGACAGTAAACACCGGGGAGCTGTTTTTT
CASSLGTVNTGELFF
>-|-|TRBV6-5|TRBJ2-7
TGTGCCAGCAATGGAGGAGGCTACGAGCAGTACTTC
CASNGGGYEQYF
>-|TRBD2|TRBV7-3|TRBJ2-1
TGTGCCAGCAGCTTAATGGCCCAACAACTAGCGGGAGTTAGTGAGCAGTTCTTC
CASSLMAQQLAGVSEQFF
>-|TRBD1|TRBV18|TRBJ2-5
TGTGCCAGCTCACGGGGACAGCAAGAGACCCAGTACTTC
CASSRGQQETQYF
>-|-|TRBV7-6|TRBJ1-1
TGTGCCAGCAGCTTAACGGTTAGGGGCAACACTGAAGCTTTCTTT
CASSLTVRGNTEAFF
>-|TRBD2|TRBV7-2|TRBJ2-7
TGTGCCAGCAGCTTAGGGGGACTAGCGGTCTCCTACGAGCAGTACTTC
CASSLGGLAVSYEQYF
>-|TRBD1|TRBV10-1|TRBJ2-5
TGCGCCAGCAGTGAGTCGACTGGGACAGGGGTACAAGAGACCCAGTACTTC
CASSESTGTGVQETQYF
>-|-|TRBV3-1/TRBV3-2|TRBJ2-2
TGTGCCAGCAGACCTCCTAAAGAAGCGGCCCCGCCCCACACCGGGGAGCTGTTTTTT
CASRPPKEAAPPHTGELFF
>-|-|TRBV2|TRBJ2-1
TGTGCCAGCAGGTTTACAGTCAATGAGCAGTTCTTC
CASRFTVNEQFF
>-|TRBD2|TRBV4-2|TRBJ2-2
TGTGCCAGCAGCCGTAGCGGGAGCGCGAACACCGGGGAGCTGTTTTTT
CASSRSGSANTGELFF
>-|-|TRBV7-9|TRBJ1-1
TGTGCCAGCAGCTTGGTTGGACAGATTAACACTGAAGCTTTCTTT
CASSLVGQINTEAFF
>few|-|TRBV24-1|TRBJ1-2
TGTGCCACCAGTGATCCCCTCGGTGGCTACACCTTC
CATSDPLGGYTF
>-|-|TRBV11-2|TRBJ1-3
TGTGCCAGCAGCCAAGATCCGGGACACAGTGCGGAAAACACCATATATTTT
CASSQDPGHSAENTIYF
>few|TRBD2|TRBV4-2|TRBJ2-6
TGTGCCAGCAGCCAAGATCCGACTAGCGTTTCCTCTGGGGCCAACGTCCTGACTTTC
CASSQDPTSVSSGANVLTF
>-|TRBD1|TRBV19|TRBJ1-5
TGTGCCAGTAGTATCCCAGGGACAGGCATTAATCAGCCCCAGCATTTT
CASSIPGTGINQPQHF
>-|TRBD2|TRBV30|TRBJ2-5
TGTGCCTGGAGTGTATATTGGCTAGCGGGAGGAGAGGAGGAGACCCAGTACTTC
CAWSVYWLAGGEEETQYF
>-|TRBD2|TRBV5-1|TRBJ2-3
TGCGCCAGCAGCGTCCCGGGACTAGCGGGAGGCACAGATACGCAGTATTTT
CASSVPGLAGGTDTQYF
>-|-|TRBV3-1/TRBV3-2|TRBJ1-5
TGTGCCAGCAGCCAAGGATCAGGGATCCCCAATCAGCCCCAGCATTTT
CASSQGSGIPNQPQHF
>-|TRBD1|TRBV19|TRBJ1-6
TGTGCCAGTAGTCAACCGGGGACAGGGGGCGGTAATTCACCCCTCCACTTT
CASSQPGTGGGNSPLHF
>-|-|TRBV12-3/TRBV12-4|TRBJ1-1
TGTGCCAGCACCCTAACCTGGAACACTGAAGCTTTCTTT
CASTLTWNTEAFF
>-|-|TRBV4-1|TRBJ1-1
TGCGCCAGCAGCCATCCAGGGGTTCGCACTGAAGCTTTCTTT
CASSHPGVRTEAFF
>-|-|TRBV18|TRBJ2-1
TGTGCCAGCTCACCACCGTCTAAAGGGGCGGTCTACAATGAGCAGTTCTTC
CASSPPSKGAVYNEQFF
>-|TRBD2|TRBV6-2/TRBV6-3|TRBJ2-3
TGTGCCAGCAGTTATAAGTCGGCGGGGGCAGATACGCAGTATTTT
CASSYKSAGADTQYF
>-|TRBD1|TRBV28|TRBJ1-2
TGTGCCAGCAGTTCGGACAGGGTGGGGCGAGGCTACACCTTC
CASSSDRVGRGYTF
>few|-|TRBV5-4|TRBJ2-5
TGTGCCAGCAGACACAGGGAGCAAGAGACCCAGTACTTC
CASRHREQETQYF
>once|TRBD2|TRBV5-1|TRBJ2-7
TGCGCCAGCAGCTCAATGACTAGCCATAACGAGCAGTACTTC
CASSSMTSHNEQYF
>once|-|TRBV6-4|TRBJ2-1
TGTGCCAGCAGTGAGTGGAGAGGGTCGAATGAGCAGTTCTTC
CASSEWRGSNEQFF